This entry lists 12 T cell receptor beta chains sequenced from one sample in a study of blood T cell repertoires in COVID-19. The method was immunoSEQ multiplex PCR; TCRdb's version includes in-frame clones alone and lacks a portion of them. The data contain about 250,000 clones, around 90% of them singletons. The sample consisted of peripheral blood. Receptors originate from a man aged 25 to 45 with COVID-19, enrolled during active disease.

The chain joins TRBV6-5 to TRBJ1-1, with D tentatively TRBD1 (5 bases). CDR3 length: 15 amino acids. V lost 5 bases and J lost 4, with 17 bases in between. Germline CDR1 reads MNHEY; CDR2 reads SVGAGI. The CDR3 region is CASSQRQFRGTEAFF. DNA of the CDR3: TGTGCCAGCAGTCAAAGACAGTTTAGGGGCACTGAAGCTTTCTTT.

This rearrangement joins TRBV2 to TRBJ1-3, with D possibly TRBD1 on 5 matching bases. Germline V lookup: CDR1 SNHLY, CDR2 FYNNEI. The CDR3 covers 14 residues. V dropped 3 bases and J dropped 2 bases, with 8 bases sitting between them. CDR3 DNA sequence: TGTGCCAGCAGTGAGGTCAGGGCTGGAAACACCATATATTTT. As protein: CASSEVRAGNTIYF.

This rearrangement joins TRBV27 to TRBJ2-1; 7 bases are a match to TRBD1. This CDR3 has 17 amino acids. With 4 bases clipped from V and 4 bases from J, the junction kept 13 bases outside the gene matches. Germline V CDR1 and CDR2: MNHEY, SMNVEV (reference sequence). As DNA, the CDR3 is TGTGCCAGCAGTTCTACTCCCGGGACAGACTCTTACAATGAGCAGTTCTTC. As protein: CASSSTPGTDSYNEQFF.

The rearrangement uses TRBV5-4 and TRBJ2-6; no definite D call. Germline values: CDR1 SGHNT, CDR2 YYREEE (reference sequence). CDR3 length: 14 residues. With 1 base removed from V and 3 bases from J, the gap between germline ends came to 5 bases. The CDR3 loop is CASSLYNGANVLTF. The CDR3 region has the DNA TGTGCCAGCAGCTTGTACAATGGGGCCAACGTCCTGACTTTC.

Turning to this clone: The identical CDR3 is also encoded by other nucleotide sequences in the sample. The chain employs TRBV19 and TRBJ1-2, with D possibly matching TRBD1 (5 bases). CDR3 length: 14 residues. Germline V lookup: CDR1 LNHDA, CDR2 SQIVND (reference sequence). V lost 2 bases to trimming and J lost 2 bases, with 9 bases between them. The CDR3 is CASSISGGNYGYTF. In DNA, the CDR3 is TGTGCCAGTAGTATAAGCGGGGGAAACTATGGCTACACCTTC.

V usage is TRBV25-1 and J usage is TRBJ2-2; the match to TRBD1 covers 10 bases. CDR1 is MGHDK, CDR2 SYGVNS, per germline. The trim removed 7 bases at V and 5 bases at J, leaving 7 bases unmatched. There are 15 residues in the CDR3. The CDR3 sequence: CASTPPGQGTGELFF. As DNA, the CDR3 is TGTGCCAGCACTCCTCCGGGACAGGGGACCGGGGAGCTGTTTTTT.

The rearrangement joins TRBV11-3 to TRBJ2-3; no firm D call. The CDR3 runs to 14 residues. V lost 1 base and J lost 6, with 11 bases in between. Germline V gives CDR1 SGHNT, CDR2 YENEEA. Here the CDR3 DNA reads TGTGCCAGCAGCTTAGGCAGTACCGGGGATACGCAGTATTTT. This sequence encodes CASSLGSTGDTQYF.

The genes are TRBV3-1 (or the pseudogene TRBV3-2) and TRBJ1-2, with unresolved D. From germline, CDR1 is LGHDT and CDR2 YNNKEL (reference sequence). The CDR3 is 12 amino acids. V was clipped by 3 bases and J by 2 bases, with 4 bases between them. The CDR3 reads CASSQGNYGYTF. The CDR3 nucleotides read TGTGCCAGCAGCCAGGGCAACTATGGCTACACCTTC.

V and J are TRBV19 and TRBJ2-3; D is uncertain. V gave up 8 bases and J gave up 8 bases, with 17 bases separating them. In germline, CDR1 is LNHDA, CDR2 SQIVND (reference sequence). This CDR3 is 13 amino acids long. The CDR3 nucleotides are TGTGCCAGTTCTCCCGACTTGGCCCCTACGCAGTATTTT. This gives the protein CASSPDLAPTQYF. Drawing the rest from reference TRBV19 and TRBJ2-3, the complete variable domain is DGGITQSPKYLFRKEGQNVTLSCEQNLNHDAMYWYRQDPGQGLRLIYYSQIVNDFQKGDIAEGYSVSREKKESFPLTVTSAQKNPTAFYLCASSPDLAPTQYFGPGTRLTVL.

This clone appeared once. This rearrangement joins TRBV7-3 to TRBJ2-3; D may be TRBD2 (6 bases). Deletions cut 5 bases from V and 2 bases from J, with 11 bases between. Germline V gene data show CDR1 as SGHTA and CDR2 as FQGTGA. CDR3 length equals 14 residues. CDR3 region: CASSPRGITDTQYF. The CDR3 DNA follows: TGTGCCAGCAGCCCGCGGGGAATCACAGATACGCAGTATTTT.

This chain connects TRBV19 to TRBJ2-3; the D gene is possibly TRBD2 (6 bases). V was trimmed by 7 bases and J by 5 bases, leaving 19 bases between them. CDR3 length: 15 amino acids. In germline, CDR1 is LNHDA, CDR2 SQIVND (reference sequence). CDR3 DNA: TGTGCCAGTACCTCTGGCGGGGCGAGGTTAGATACGCAGTATTTT. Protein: CASTSGGARLDTQYF.

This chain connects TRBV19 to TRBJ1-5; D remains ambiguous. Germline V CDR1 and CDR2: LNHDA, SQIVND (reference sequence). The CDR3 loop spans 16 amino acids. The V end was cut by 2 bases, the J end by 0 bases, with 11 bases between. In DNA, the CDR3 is TGTGCCAGTAGTATAATAATGCGGTCTAGCAATCAGCCCCAGCATTTT. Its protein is CASSIIMRSSNQPQHF.